This TCR beta chain was identified during a study of T cell responses to AZD1222 COVID-19 vaccine. In germline, CDR1 is SGHTA, CDR2 FQGNSA. Deletions cut 1 base from V and 5 bases from J, with 13 bases between. The CDR3 loop spans 15 amino acids. Sequencing used immunoSEQ multiplex PCR; TCRdb keeps in-frame clones, though not all of them. The sample carries about 140,000 clones, roughly 91% recorded once. Broader study findings: Donors were largely white British and mainly female; clonal diversity was possibly underestimated.

Second-dose intervals of approximately 4 or approximately 12 weeks were pooled. About this clone: Its matching antigen is unknown.

This TCR was recovered from an adult who received the AZD1222 COVID-19 vaccine. This chain connects TRBV7-2 to TRBJ2-3, with D tentatively TRBD2 (6 bases). Sequences were derived from peripheral blood, sampled 28 days after the second AZD1222 dose. DNA of the CDR3: TGTGCCAGCAGCTTAGTCGCGGGGAGCGGAGATACGCAGTATTTT. Protein: CASSLVAGSGDTQYF.